This TCR beta chain was identified in a study of blood T cell repertoires in COVID-19. Everyone who took part was 18 to 89 years old, and they came from some 23 US areas. Assignment of participants to cohorts was predicated upon participant-reported clinical history. Produced via immunoSEQ multiplex PCR; TCRdb's table is partial and in-frame only. In the table there are 300,000 to 350,000 clones, 90% to 95% of which are singletons. The CDR3 is made up of 16 amino acids. Germline CDR1 is KGHSH and CDR2 is LQKENI. The V and J ends lost 0 bases and 4 bases, in that order; junction bases with no gene match: 3.

This chain uses TRBV18 with TRBJ1-5; 10 bases are a match to TRBD1. This TCR was recovered from a woman in her twenties or thirties who had been exposed to COVID-19. The sequenced material came from PBMCs or T cells enriched from blood (not recorded which). CDR3 region: CASSPPGQGINQPQHF. The CDR3 bases are TGTGCCAGCTCACCACCGGGACAGGGGATTAATCAGCCCCAGCATTTT.